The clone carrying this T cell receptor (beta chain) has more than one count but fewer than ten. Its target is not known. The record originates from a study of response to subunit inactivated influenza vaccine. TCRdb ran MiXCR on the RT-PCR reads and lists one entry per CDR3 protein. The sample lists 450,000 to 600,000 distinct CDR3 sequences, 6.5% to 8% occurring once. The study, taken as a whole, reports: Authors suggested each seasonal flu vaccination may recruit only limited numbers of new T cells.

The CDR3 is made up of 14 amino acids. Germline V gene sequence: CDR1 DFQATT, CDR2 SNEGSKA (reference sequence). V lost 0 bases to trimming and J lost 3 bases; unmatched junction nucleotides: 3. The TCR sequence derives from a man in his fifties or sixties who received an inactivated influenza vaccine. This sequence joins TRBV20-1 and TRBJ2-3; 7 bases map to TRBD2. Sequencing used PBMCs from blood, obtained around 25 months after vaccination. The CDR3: CSARDLAATDTQYF. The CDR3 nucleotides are TGCAGTGCTAGAGATCTAGCGGCGACAGATACGCAGTATTTT.